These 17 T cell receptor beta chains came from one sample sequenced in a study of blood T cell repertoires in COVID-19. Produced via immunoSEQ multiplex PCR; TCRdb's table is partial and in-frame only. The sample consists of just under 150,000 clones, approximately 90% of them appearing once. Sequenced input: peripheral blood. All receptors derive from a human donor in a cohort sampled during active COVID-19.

The CDR3 DNA reads as TGCAGCGTTGTTCTCGCAAACAGGGCTTTCTTT. Protein sequence: CSVVLANRAFF. This chain links TRBV29-1 with TRBJ1-1; D is possibly TRBD1 (5 bases). Germline CDR1 is SQVTM and CDR2 is ANQGSEA. The CDR3 is 11 amino acids. The germline V and J ends were trimmed by 4 bases and 11 bases, with 14 bases remaining between them.

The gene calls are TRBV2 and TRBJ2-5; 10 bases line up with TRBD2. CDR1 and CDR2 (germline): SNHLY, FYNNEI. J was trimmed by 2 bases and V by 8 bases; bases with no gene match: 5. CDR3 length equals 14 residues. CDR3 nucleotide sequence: TGTGCCAGCCTCTGGACTAGCGGACAAGAGACCCAGTACTTC. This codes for CASLWTSGQETQYF.

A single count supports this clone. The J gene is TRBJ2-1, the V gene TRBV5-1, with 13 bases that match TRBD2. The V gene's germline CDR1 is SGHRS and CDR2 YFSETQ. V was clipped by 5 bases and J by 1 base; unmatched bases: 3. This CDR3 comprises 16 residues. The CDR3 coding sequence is TGCGCCAGCAGAACTAGCGGGGGGGTGTCCTACAATGAGCAGTTCTTC. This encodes CASRTSGGVSYNEQFF.

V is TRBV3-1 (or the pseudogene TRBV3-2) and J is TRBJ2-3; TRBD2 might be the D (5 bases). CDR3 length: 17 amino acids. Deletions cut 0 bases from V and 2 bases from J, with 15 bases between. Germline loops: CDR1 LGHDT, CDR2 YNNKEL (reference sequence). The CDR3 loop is CASSQDFRTGVTDTQYF. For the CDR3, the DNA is TGTGCCAGCAGCCAAGATTTCAGGACCGGGGTCACAGATACGCAGTATTTT.

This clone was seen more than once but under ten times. CDR3 loop: CASRRQGDQPQHF. CDR3 nucleotides: TGTGCCAGCAGACGACAGGGGGACCAGCCCCAGCATTTT. The chain couples TRBV6-5 to TRBJ1-5; 9 bases are shared with TRBD1. The CDR3 length is 13 residues. Trimming at V came to 6 bases and at J to 7 bases, leaving 4 bases not matched to a gene. CDR1 and CDR2 (germline): MNHEY, SVGAGI.

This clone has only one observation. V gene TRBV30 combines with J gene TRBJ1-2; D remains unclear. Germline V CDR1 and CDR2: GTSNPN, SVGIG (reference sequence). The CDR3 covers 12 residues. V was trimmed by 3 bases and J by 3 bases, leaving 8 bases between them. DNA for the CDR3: TGTGCCTGGAGCGAGGCCGACTATGGCTACACCTTC. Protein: CAWSEADYGYTF.

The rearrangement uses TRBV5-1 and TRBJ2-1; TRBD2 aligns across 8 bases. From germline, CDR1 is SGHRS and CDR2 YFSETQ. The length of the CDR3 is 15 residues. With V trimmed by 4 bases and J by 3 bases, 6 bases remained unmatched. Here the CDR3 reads CASSPDGTSYNEQFF. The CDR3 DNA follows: TGCGCCAGCAGCCCGGACGGGACTAGCTACAATGAGCAGTTCTTC.

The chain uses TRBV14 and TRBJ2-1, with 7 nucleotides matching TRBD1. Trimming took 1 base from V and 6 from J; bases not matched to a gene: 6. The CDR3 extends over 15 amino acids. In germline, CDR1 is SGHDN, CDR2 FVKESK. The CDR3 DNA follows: TGTGCCAGCAGCCAAGGGACAGGATGGGCCAATGAGCAGTTCTTC. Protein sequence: CASSQGTGWANEQFF.

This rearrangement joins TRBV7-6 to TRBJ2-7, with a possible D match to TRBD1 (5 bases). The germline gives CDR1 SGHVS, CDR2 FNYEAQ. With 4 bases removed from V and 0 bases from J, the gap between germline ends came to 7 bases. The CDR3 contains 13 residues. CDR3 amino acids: CASSYRISYEQYF. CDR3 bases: TGTGCCAGCAGCTACAGGATCTCCTACGAGCAGTACTTC.

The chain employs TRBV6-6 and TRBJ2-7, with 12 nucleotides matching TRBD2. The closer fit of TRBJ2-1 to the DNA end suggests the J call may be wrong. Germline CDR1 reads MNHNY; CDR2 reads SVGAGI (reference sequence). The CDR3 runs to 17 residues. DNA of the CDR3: TGTGCCAGCAGTCCCAGGACTAGCGGGGCCGTCTTCAATGAGCAGTTCTTC. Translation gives CASSPRTSGAVFNEQFF.

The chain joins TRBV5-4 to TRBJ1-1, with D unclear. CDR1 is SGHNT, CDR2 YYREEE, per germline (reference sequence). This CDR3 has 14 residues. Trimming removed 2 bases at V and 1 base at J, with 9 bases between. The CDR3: CASSFLHKNTEAFF. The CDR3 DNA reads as TGTGCCAGCAGCTTCTTACACAAGAACACTGAAGCTTTCTTT.

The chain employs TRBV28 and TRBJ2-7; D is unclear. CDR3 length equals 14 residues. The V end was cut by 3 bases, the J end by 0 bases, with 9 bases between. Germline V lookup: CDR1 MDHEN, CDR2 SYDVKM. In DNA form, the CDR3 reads TGTGCCAGCAGTTTCGACAATTTCTCCTACGAGCAGTACTTC. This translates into CASSFDNFSYEQYF.

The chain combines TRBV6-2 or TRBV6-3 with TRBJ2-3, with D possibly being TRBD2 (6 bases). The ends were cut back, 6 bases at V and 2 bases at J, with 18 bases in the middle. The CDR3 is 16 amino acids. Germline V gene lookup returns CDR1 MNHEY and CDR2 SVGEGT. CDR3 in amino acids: CASSDSRWGDTDTQYF. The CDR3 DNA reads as TGTGCCAGCAGCGATAGTAGGTGGGGGGACACAGATACGCAGTATTTT.

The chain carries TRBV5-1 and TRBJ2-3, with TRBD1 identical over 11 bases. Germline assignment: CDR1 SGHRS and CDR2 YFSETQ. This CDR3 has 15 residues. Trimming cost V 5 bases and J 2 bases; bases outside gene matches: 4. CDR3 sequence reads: CASSRDRGSTDTQYF. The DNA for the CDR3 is TGCGCCAGCAGTCGGGACAGGGGGTCCACAGATACGCAGTATTTT.

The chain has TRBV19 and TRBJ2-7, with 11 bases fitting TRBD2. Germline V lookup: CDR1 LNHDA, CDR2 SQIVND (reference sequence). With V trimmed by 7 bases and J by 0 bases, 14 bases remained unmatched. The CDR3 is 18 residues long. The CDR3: CASTATLAGALSSYEQYF. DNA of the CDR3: TGTGCCAGTACCGCTACACTAGCGGGGGCCCTGAGCTCCTACGAGCAGTACTTC.

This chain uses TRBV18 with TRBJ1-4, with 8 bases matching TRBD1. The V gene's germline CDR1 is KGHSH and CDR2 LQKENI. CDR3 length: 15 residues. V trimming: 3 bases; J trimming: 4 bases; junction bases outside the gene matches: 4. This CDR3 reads CASSPLGQGNEKLFF. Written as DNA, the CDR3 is TGTGCCAGCTCACCCCTCGGACAGGGTAATGAAAAACTGTTTTTT.

CDR3 in amino acids: CASSRGQPVEQYF. DNA of the CDR3: TGTGCCAGTAGCAGGGGGCAACCTGTCGAGCAGTACTTC. The chain recombines TRBV10-3 with TRBJ2-7; the match to TRBD1 covers 8 bases. Germline loops: CDR1 ENHRY, CDR2 SYGVKD. The CDR3 runs 13 residues. V was pared by 10 bases and J by 6 bases, with 11 bases of the junction left unmatched.